This entry concerns a single T cell receptor (beta chain). The antigen is undetermined. This CDR3 is 12 amino acids long. V lost 6 bases to trimming and J lost 0 bases, with 5 bases between them. The germline CDR1 and CDR2 sequences are LNHDA and SQIVND (reference sequence). The data are from a study of neoadjuvant nivolumab and ipilimumab in lung cancer. Study-wide context: Patients got nivolumab 3 mg/kg on days 1, 15 and 29; combination added ipilimumab 1 mg/kg day 1.

The repertoire was sequenced with immunoSEQ multiplex PCR; TCRdb's copy has only in-frame clones and lacks some. The sample shows over 25,000 clones, 76% of them seen only once. Study outcomes and limitations: Pretherapy blood TCR richness correlated positively with resected tumor richness. Resected tumors had greater TCR richness and clonality than uninvolved lung.

The sample in question was tumor tissue, obtained after neoadjuvant nivolumab, alone or with ipilimumab, at or shortly before surgery. The V gene is TRBV19, the J gene TRBJ1-1; the D gene is possibly TRBD1 (5 bases). This clonotype originated in an adult with non-small cell lung cancer. CDR3 coding DNA: TGTGCCAGTAGGGGGCTGAACACTGAAGCTTTCTTT. Translated: CASRGLNTEAFF.